Each of the 3 T cell receptor beta chains below was sequenced from the same sample in a study of T cell responses to AZD1222 COVID-19 vaccine. Clones were read by immunoSEQ multiplex PCR, and TCRdb kept only the in-frame ones, dropping some. The repertoire holds about 78,000 clones, around 90% seen once, with about 5% in the top ten. Sample: peripheral blood, taken on day 0 of MenACWY control vaccination. The source of these receptors is an adult in good health.

The chain links TRBV14 to TRBJ1-2, with D maybe TRBD1 (6 bases). The CDR3 spans 12 residues. Trimming removed 4 bases from V and 12 bases from J, with 15 bases in between. The germline V gene encodes CDR1 SGHDN and CDR2 FVKESK. CDR3 protein: CASSLSGTIDTF. The CDR3 bases are TGTGCCAGCAGCCTCTCCGGGACAATAGACACCTTC.

The chain joins TRBV5-4 to TRBJ2-5, with TRBD1 matching 7 bases. Unmatched junction bases numbered 10, after V lost 3 bases and J lost 2 bases. Germline CDR1 is SGHNT and CDR2 is YYREEE (reference sequence). This CDR3 is 16 amino acids long. For the CDR3, the DNA is TGTGCCAGCAGCTCACGCCGGGACAGTATTCAAGAGACCCAGTACTTC. Amino acids: CASSSRRDSIQETQYF. Full variable domain (rest looked up from reference TRBV5-4 and TRBJ2-5): ETGVTQSPTHLIKTRGQQVTLRCSSQSGHNTVSWYQQALGQGPQFIFQYYREEENGRGNFPPRFSGLQFPNYSSELNVNALELDDSALYLCASSSRRDSIQETQYFGPGTRLLVL.

V is TRBV29-1 and J is TRBJ1-2; 8 nucleotides agree with TRBD1. The germline gives CDR1 SQVTM, CDR2 ANQGSEA. With V trimmed by 7 bases and J by 5 bases, 9 bases remained unmatched. The CDR3 sequence is 13 residues long. The CDR3 DNA follows: TGCAGCGGGCTGAGTGGGACAGGTTATGGCTACACCTTC. Translation gives CSGLSGTGYGYTF.